This T cell receptor beta chain was sequenced during a study of blood T cell repertoires in COVID-19. This clone was counted between two and nine times. V was clipped by 6 bases and J by 6 bases, with 11 bases between them. The germline CDR1 and CDR2 sequences are DFQATT and SNEGSKA (reference sequence). This CDR3 region has 11 residues. As handled by the study authors: It was from reference gene primer amplification that nucleated cell counts were estimated. Assay used: immunoSEQ multiplex PCR; TCRdb lists only in-frame clones, some missing. D and trimming come from the DNA, and the V and J calls and clone size come from that table. The sample contains more than 350,000 clones, around 87% of which appear only once.

The TCR was taken from a woman in her 30s with COVID-19, enrolled during active disease. Sequenced material: peripheral blood. The J gene is TRBJ1-1, the V gene TRBV20-1; D gene uncertain. CDR3 region: CSALKRAEAFF. The CDR3 DNA is TGCAGTGCGTTGAAGAGGGCTGAAGCTTTCTTT.